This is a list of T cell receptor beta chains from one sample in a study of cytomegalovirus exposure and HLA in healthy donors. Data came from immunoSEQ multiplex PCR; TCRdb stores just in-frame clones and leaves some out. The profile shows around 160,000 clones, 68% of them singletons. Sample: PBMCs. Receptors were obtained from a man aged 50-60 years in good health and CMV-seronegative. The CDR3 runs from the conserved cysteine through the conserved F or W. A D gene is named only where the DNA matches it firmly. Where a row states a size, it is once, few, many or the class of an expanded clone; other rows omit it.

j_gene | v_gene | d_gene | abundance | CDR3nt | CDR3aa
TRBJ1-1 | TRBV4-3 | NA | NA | TGCGCCAGCAGCCAAGACAGGGTGAACACTGAAGCTTTCTTT | CASSQDRVNTEAFF
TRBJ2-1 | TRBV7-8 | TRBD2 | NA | TGTGCCAGCAGCTTACAGCGGGGGGGCAGGAATGAGCAGTTCTTC | CASSLQRGGRNEQFF
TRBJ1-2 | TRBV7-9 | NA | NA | TGTGCCAGCAGCTTATCATTTTCGCGGGGCTATGGCTACACCTTC | CASSLSFSRGYGYTF
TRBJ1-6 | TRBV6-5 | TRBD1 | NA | TGTGCCAGCCTGATTGGACAGGGAGATTCACCCCTCCACTTT | CASLIGQGDSPLHF
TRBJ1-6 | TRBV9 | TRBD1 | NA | TGTGCCAGCAGCGTAGGAACAGGGGGCACCTATAATTCACCCCTCCACTTT | CASSVGTGGTYNSPLHF
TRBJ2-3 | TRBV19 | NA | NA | TGTGCCAGTAGTATTTCAGAAGATACGCAGTATTTT | CASSISEDTQYF
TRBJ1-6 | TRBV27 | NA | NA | TGTGCCAGCAGTTATTCCTTATATAATTCACCCCTCCACTTT | CASSYSLYNSPLHF
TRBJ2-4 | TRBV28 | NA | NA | TGTGCCAGCAGTTTAGGGGGCGGGTTTGACATTCAGTACTTC | CASSLGGGFDIQYF
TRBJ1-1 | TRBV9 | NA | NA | TGTGCCAGCAGCTTAACAGGTGTTGCGGACACTGAAGCTTTCTTT | CASSLTGVADTEAFF
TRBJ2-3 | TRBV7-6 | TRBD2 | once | TGTGCCAGCAGCTTAGGGACTAGCGGGGGGGGTTTCACAGATACGCAGTATTTT | CASSLGTSGGGFTDTQYF
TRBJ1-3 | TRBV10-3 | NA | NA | TGTGCCAGTGGGGCAGCTGGAAACACCATATATTTT | CASGAAGNTIYF
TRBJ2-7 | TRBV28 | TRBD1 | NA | TGTGCCAGCAGTTCGACAGGGATCGTCCCCTACGAGCAGTACTTC | CASSSTGIVPYEQYF
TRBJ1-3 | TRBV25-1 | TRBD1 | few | TGTGCCAGCAGTGCGGCAGGGGGCTCTGGAAACACCATATATTTT | CASSAAGGSGNTIYF
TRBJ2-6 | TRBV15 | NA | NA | TGTGCCACCAGCCGGACAGTCTCTGGGGCCAACGTCCTGACTTTC | CATSRTVSGANVLTF
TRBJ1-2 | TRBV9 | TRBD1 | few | TGTGCCAGCAGCCCCACAGGGGGCGGCTATGGCTACACCTTC | CASSPTGGGYGYTF
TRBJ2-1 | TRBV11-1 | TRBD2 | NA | TGTGCCAGCAGCTTCGAAGGGATGACGGGGGGCTACAATGAGCAGTTCTTC | CASSFEGMTGGYNEQFF
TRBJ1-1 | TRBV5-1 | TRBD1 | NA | TGCGCCAGCAGCGGAACAGGGGGCGAGAACACTGAAGCTTTCTTT | CASSGTGGENTEAFF
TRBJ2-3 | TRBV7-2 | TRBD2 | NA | TGTGCCAGCAGCTTAGCGGGGACTAGCGGATTCACAGATACGCAGTATTTT | CASSLAGTSGFTDTQYF
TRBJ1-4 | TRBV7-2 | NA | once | TGTGCCAGCAGCTCCAGGGGAGGGAGAGAAGAAAAACTGTTTTTT | CASSSRGGREEKLFF
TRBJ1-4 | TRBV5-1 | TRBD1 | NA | TGCGCCAGCAGCCCCGGGACAGTGGGTGAAAAACTGTTTTTT | CASSPGTVGEKLFF
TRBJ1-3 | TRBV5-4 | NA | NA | TGTGCCAGCAGCTTGGGACAGCTCTCTGGAAACACCATATATTTT | CASSLGQLSGNTIYF
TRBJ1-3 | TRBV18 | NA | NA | TGTGCCAGCTCATTAGAAGCTCCAACTGGAAACACCATATATTTT | CASSLEAPTGNTIYF
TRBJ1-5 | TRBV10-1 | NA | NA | TGCGCCAGCAGTGAATTTTCAGGGAGCAATCAGCCCCAGCATTTT | CASSEFSGSNQPQHF
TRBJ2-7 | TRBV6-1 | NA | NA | TGTGCCAGCAGTGAGGTTGGACAGGGAGGGTCCTACGAGCAGTACTTC | CASSEVGQGGSYEQYF
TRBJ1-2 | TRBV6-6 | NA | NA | TGTGCCAGCATGTGGACAGCGAATGGCTACACCTTC | CASMWTANGYTF
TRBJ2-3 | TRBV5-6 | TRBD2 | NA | TGTGCCAGCAGCTTCTCGAGCGGGGGGGTAGGAGATACGCAGTATTTT | CASSFSSGGVGDTQYF
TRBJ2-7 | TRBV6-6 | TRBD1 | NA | TGTGCCAGCAGTTACTCTAGGACAGGGGGCCTCGAGCAGTACTTC | CASSYSRTGGLEQYF
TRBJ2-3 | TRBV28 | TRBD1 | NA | TGTGCCAGCAGTCAATGGGACAGGCCCACAGATACGCAGTATTTT | CASSQWDRPTDTQYF
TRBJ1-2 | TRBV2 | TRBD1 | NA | TGTGCCAGCAGTACAAATACAGGGGGAGTTAGTGGCTACACCTTC | CASSTNTGGVSGYTF
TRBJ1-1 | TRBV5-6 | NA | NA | TGTGCCAGCAGCTTCGGGTCCGACGGGACTGAAGCTTTCTTT | CASSFGSDGTEAFF
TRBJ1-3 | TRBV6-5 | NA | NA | TGTGCCAGCAGTTCCCTGACAGGCAGCCTGAACACCATATATTTT | CASSSLTGSLNTIYF
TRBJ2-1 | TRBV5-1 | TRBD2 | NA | TGCGCCAGCAGCTTAGCGGGGGGACTCAATGAGCAGTTCTTC | CASSLAGGLNEQFF
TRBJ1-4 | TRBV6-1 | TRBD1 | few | TGTGCCAGCAGTACCAGACAGGGGGCGCTGGAAAAACTGTTTTTT | CASSTRQGALEKLFF
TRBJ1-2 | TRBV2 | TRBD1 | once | TGTGCCAGCAGTGAAGGGTTTCTGGGAGGCAGGGGGTCCTTCCCGTATGGCTACACCTTC | CASSEGFLGGRGSFPYGYTF
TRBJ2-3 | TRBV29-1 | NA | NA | TGCAGCGTTGCTTTAAATGCCCTCGCAGGAGATACGCAGTATTTT | CSVALNALAGDTQYF
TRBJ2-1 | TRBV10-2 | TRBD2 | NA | TGCGCCAGCAGTGAGGCGACTAGCGGGGGGTGGAATGAGCAGTTCTTC | CASSEATSGGWNEQFF
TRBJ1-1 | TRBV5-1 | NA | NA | TGCGCCAGCAGCCACAGACAGAAAGATGAAGCTTTCTTT | CASSHRQKDEAFF
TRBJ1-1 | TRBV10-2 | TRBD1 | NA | TGCGCCAGCAGTGGATTAGGAGACAGGGATGTGAACACTGAAGCTTTCTTT | CASSGLGDRDVNTEAFF
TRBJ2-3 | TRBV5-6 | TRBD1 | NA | TGTGCCAGCAGCTTGGAGAGGGGGCGCGTAGATACGCAGTATTTT | CASSLERGRVDTQYF
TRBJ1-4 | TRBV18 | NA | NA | TGTGCCAGCTCACCAATCTTTGTTCGGGGAGGGTCTGCTAATGAAAAACTGTTTTTT | CASSPIFVRGGSANEKLFF
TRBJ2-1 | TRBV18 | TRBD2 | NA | TGTGCCAGCTCGCCGGCCGGGGGGGTTAGGAATGAGCAGTTCTTC | CASSPAGGVRNEQFF
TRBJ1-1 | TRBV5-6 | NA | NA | TGTGCCAGCAGCCTGCCGAGGGTTATGAACACTGAAGCTTTCTTT | CASSLPRVMNTEAFF
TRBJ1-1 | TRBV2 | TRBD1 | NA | TGTGCCAGCAGAGGGACAGGGGCAAGGAACACTGAAGCTTTCTTT | CASRGTGARNTEAFF